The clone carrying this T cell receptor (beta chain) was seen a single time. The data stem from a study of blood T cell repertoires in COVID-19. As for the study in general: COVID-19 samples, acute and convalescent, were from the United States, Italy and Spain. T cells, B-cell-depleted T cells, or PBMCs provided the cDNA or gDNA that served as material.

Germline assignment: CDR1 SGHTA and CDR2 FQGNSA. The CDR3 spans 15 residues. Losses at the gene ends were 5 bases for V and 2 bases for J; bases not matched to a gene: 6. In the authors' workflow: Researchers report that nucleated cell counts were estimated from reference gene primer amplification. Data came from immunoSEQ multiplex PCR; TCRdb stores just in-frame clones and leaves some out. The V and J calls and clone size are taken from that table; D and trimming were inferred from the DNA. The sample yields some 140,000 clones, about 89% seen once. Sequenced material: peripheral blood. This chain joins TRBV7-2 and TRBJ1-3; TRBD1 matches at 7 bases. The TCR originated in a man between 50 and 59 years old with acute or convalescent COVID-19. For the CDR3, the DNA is TGTGCCAGCAGCCCACAGACAGGGACTGGAAACACCATATATTTT. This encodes CASSPQTGTGNTIYF. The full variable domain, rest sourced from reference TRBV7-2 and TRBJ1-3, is GAGVSQSPSNKVTEKGKDVELRCDPISGHTALYWYRQSLGQGLEFLIYFQGNSAPDKSGLPSDRFSAERTGGSVSTLTIQRTQQEDSAVYLCASSPQTGTGNTIYFGEGSWLTVV.